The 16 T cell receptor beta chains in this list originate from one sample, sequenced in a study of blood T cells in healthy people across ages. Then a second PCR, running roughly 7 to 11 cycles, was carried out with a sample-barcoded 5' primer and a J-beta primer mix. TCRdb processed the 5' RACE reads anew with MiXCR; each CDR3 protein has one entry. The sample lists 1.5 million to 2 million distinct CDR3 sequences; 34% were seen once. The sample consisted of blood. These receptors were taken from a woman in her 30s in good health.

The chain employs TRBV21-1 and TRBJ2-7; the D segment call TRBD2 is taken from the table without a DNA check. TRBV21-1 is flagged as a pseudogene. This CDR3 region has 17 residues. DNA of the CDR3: TGTGCCAGCAGCAAAGACCTCTGGCTAGCGGGGGACTACGAGCAGTACTTC. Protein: CASSKDLWLAGDYEQYF.

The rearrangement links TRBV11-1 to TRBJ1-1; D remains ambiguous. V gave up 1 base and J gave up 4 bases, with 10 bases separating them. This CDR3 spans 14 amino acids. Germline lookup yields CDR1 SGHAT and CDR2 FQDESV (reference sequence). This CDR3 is CASSLGLRSTEAFF. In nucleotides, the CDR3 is TGTGCCAGCAGCTTAGGGCTCCGAAGCACTGAAGCTTTCTTT.

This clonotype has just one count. The CDR3 nucleotides read TGTGCCAGCAGTGAAGGGGGGAGGAGCACTGAAGCTTTCTTT. Protein: CASSEGGRSTEAFF. V usage is TRBV6-1 and J usage is TRBJ1-1; perhaps TRBD1 as D (5 bases). This CDR3 region has 14 residues. Between the trimmed V and J ends, which lost 1 base and 4 bases, there was a span of 10 bases. CDR1 and CDR2 (germline): MNHNS, SASEGT.

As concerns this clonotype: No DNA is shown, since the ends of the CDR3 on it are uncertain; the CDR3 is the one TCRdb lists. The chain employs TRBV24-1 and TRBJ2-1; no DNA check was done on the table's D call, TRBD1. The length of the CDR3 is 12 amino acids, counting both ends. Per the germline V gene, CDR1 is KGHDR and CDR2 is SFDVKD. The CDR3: CATSSSGAGQFF.

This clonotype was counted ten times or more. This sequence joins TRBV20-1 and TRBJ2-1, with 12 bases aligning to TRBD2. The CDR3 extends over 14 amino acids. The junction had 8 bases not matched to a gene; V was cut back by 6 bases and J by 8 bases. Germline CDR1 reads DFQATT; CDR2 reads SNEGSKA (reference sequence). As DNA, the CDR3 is TGCAGTGCAACGGGGACTAGCGGGCCACATGAGCAGTTCTTC. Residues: CSATGTSGPHEQFF.

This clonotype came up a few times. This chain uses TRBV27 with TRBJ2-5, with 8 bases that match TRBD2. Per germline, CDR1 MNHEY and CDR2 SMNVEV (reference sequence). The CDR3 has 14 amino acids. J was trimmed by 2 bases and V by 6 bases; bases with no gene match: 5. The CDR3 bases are TGTGCCAGCAGACTAGCGGCCCGACAAGAGACCCAGTACTTC. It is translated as CASRLAARQETQYF.

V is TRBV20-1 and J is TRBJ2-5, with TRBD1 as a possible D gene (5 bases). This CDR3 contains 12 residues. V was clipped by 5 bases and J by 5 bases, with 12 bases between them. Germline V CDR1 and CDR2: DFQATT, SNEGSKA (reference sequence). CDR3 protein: CSAPRRGETQYF. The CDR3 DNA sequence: TGCAGTGCTCCCAGAAGGGGTGAGACCCAGTACTTC.

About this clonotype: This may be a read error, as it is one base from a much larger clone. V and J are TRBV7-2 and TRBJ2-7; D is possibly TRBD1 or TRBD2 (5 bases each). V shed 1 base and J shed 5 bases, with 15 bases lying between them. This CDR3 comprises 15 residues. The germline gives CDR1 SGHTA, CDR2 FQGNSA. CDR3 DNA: TGTGCCAGCAGCTTAGGAGGGGTACAGTCCCACGAGCAGTACTTC. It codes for CASSLGGVQSHEQYF.

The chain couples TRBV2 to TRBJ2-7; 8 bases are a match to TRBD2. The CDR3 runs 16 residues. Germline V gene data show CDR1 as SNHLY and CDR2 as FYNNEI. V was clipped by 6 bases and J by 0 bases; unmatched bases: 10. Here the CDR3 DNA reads TGTGCCAGCAGCGGCGGAAGCGGGGGCGGCTCCTACGAGCAGTACTTC. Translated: CASSGGSGGGSYEQYF.

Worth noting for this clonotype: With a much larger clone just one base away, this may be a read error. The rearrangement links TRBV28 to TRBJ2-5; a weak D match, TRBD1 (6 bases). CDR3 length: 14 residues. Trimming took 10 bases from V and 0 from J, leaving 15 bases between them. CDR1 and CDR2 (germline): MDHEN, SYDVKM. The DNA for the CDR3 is TGTGCCATCAGCCCAGGACAGTACCAAGAGACCCAGTACTTC. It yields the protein CAISPGQYQETQYF.

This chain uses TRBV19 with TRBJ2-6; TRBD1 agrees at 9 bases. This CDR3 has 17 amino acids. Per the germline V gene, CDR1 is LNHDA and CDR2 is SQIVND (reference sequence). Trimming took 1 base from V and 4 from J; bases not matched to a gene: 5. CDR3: CASSIVNRGHGANVLTF. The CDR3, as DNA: TGTGCCAGTAGTATAGTAAACAGGGGGCACGGGGCCAACGTCCTGACTTTC.

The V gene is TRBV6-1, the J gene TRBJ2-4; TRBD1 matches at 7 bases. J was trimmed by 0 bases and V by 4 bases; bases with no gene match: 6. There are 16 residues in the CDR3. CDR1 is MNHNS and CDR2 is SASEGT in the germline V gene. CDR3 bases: TGTGCCAGCAGTGGGGGGACAGATCTAGCCAAAAACATTCAGTACTTC. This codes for CASSGGTDLAKNIQYF.

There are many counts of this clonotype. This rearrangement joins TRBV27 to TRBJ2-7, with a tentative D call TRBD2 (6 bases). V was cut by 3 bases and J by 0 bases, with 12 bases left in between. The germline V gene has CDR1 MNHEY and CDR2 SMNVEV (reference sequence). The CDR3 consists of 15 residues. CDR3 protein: CASSLEGRSSYEQYF. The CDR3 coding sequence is TGTGCCAGCAGTTTGGAGGGCCGGAGCTCCTACGAGCAGTACTTC.

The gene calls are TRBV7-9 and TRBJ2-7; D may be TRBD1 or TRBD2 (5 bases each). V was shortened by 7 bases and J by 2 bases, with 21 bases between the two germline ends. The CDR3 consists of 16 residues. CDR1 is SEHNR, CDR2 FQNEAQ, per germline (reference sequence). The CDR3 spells CASNGERGSYTYEQYF. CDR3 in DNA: TGTGCCAGCAACGGGGAAAGGGGCAGTTATACCTACGAGCAGTACTTC.

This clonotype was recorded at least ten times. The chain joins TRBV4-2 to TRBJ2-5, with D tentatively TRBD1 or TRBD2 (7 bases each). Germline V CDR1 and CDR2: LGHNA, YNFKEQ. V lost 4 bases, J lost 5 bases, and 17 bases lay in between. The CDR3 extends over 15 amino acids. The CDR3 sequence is CASSREAGQLETQYF. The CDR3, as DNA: TGTGCCAGCAGCCGCGAAGCGGGACAGCTCGAGACCCAGTACTTC.

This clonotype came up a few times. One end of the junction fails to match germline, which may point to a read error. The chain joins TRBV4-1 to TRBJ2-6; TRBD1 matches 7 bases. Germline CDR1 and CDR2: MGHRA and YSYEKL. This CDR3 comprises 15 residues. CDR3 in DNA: TGCGCCAGCGGGACAGCCTCCCCTGGGACCAACGTCCTGACTTTC. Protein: CASGTASPGTNVLTF.